This is a list of T cell receptor beta chains from one sample in a study of blood T cell repertoires in COVID-19. The data were produced by immunoSEQ multiplex PCR, yet TCRdb's version contains in-frame clones alone and is incomplete. The sample contains under 200,000 clones, about nine tenths of which appear only once. Sequencing was done on a sample of peripheral blood. The receptors were gathered from a man in his 70s with acute or convalescent COVID-19. CDR3s include the opening cysteine and the closing phenylalanine or tryptophan. The order of the fields is V gene, clone size, D gene, CDR3 length, J gene, CDR3 protein, CDR3 DNA. A D gene is named only where the DNA matches it firmly. The listing skips clone size in some rows; elsewhere it reads once, few, many or a size class.

v_gene: TRBV18
abundance: .
d_gene: .
len: 15
j_gene: TRBJ2-4
CDR3aa: CASSPRLVGENIQYF
CDR3nt: TGTGCCAGCTCACCACGACTAGTCGGAGAGAACATTCAGTACTTC

v_gene: TRBV5-1
abundance: .
d_gene: TRBD2
len: 15
j_gene: TRBJ2-3
CDR3aa: CASSLTSGSGDTQYF
CDR3nt: TGCGCCAGCAGCTTGACTAGCGGGAGTGGAGATACGCAGTATTTT

v_gene: TRBV28
abundance: .
d_gene: TRBD2
len: 15
j_gene: TRBJ2-7
CDR3aa: CASSPTSGATYEQYF
CDR3nt: TGTGCCAGCAGCCCAACTAGCGGGGCTACCTACGAGCAGTACTTC

v_gene: TRBV6-5
abundance: once
d_gene: .
len: 14
j_gene: TRBJ1-1
CDR3aa: CATRSVGGRTEAFF
CDR3nt: TGTGCCACCCGGTCCGTGGGGGGGCGGACTGAAGCTTTCTTT

v_gene: TRBV28
abundance: .
d_gene: .
len: 13
j_gene: TRBJ1-1
CDR3aa: CASSHRGGTEAFF
CDR3nt: TGTGCCAGCAGTCATAGGGGGGGCACTGAAGCTTTCTTT

v_gene: TRBV28
abundance: .
d_gene: TRBD2
len: 15
j_gene: TRBJ2-2
CDR3aa: CASSSLAGGAGELFF
CDR3nt: TGTGCCAGCAGTTCCCTAGCGGGAGGCGCCGGGGAGCTGTTTTTT

v_gene: TRBV3-1/TRBV3-2
abundance: few
d_gene: .
len: 14
j_gene: TRBJ1-4
CDR3aa: CASSQVTASEKLFF
CDR3nt: TGTGCCAGCAGCCAAGTAACAGCTTCAGAAAAACTGTTTTTT

v_gene: TRBV2
abundance: .
d_gene: TRBD1
len: 19
j_gene: TRBJ2-7
CDR3aa: CAGMRRGTGGPLSSYEQYF
CDR3nt: TGTGCCGGGATGAGGAGGGGGACAGGGGGCCCACTGAGCTCCTACGAGCAGTACTTC

v_gene: TRBV7-6
abundance: .
d_gene: .
len: 12
j_gene: TRBJ1-5
CDR3aa: CASSFRGQPQHF
CDR3nt: TGTGCCAGCAGCTTTCGGGGTCAGCCCCAGCATTTT

v_gene: TRBV14
abundance: few
d_gene: .
len: 16
j_gene: TRBJ1-2
CDR3aa: CASSQASVPGGYGYTF
CDR3nt: TGTGCCAGCAGCCAAGCTTCAGTACCCGGGGGCTATGGCTACACCTTC

v_gene: TRBV18
abundance: .
d_gene: .
len: 15
j_gene: TRBJ2-1
CDR3aa: CASSPTRSSYNEQFF
CDR3nt: TGTGCCAGCTCACCAACGAGGAGCTCCTACAATGAGCAGTTCTTC

v_gene: TRBV5-1
abundance: .
d_gene: .
len: 13
j_gene: TRBJ2-1
CDR3aa: CASSRWDNNEQFF
CDR3nt: TGCGCCAGCAGCAGGTGGGACAATAATGAGCAGTTCTTC

v_gene: TRBV19
abundance: .
d_gene: .
len: 17
j_gene: TRBJ1-3
CDR3aa: CASSSPTSRGAGNTIYF
CDR3nt: TGTGCCAGTAGCTCTCCTACTTCCCGGGGGGCTGGAAACACCATATATTTT

v_gene: TRBV5-1
abundance: .
d_gene: TRBD2
len: 17
j_gene: TRBJ2-3
CDR3aa: CASSLPLAGALTDTQYF
CDR3nt: TGCGCCAGCAGCTTGCCCCTAGCGGGGGCCCTCACAGATACGCAGTATTTT

v_gene: TRBV5-1
abundance: many
d_gene: TRBD2
len: 15
j_gene: TRBJ2-7
CDR3aa: CASSLSSGRHYEQYF
CDR3nt: TGCGCCAGCAGCTTAAGTAGCGGGAGGCACTACGAGCAGTACTTC

v_gene: TRBV10-3
abundance: .
d_gene: .
len: 14
j_gene: TRBJ1-2
CDR3aa: CAISELGQHGGYTF
CDR3nt: TGTGCCATCAGTGAGCTCGGACAGCATGGTGGCTACACCTTC

v_gene: TRBV6-5
abundance: once
d_gene: .
len: 13
j_gene: TRBJ1-5
CDR3aa: CASSYSPYEPQHF
CDR3nt: TGTGCCAGCAGTTACAGCCCTTATGAGCCCCAGCATTTT

v_gene: TRBV5-4
abundance: .
d_gene: TRBD1
len: 15
j_gene: TRBJ2-7
CDR3aa: CASSRQGESWNEQYF
CDR3nt: TGTGCCAGCAGCCGACAGGGGGAAAGTTGGAACGAGCAGTACTTC

v_gene: TRBV19
abundance: .
d_gene: TRBD2
len: 15
j_gene: TRBJ2-5
CDR3aa: CASSIVETSGATQYF
CDR3nt: TGTGCCAGTAGTATAGTGGAGACTAGCGGGGCCACCCAGTACTTC

v_gene: TRBV6-1
abundance: .
d_gene: .
len: 13
j_gene: TRBJ2-7
CDR3aa: CASSEDNSYEQYF
CDR3nt: TGTGCCAGCAGTGAAGACAACTCCTACGAGCAGTACTTC

v_gene: TRBV20-1
abundance: few
d_gene: .
len: 13
j_gene: TRBJ1-5
CDR3aa: CSAIEYSNQPQHF
CDR3nt: TGCAGTGCTATTGAGTATAGCAATCAGCCCCAGCATTTT

v_gene: TRBV15
abundance: .
d_gene: TRBD1
len: 15
j_gene: TRBJ1-2
CDR3aa: CATSPRTGLPGGYTF
CDR3nt: TGTGCCACCAGCCCCCGGACAGGCCTCCCTGGCGGCTACACCTTC

v_gene: TRBV6-1
abundance: .
d_gene: TRBD1
len: 14
j_gene: TRBJ2-3
CDR3aa: CASSEYTGADTQYF
CDR3nt: TGTGCCAGCAGTGAATATACAGGGGCAGATACGCAGTATTTT

v_gene: TRBV7-9
abundance: .
d_gene: .
len: 14
j_gene: TRBJ1-1
CDR3aa: CAFPAGTLNTEAFF
CDR3nt: TGTGCCTTCCCCGCAGGAACCCTGAACACTGAAGCTTTCTTT

v_gene: TRBV21-1
abundance: .
d_gene: .
len: 17
j_gene: TRBJ1-4
CDR3aa: CASSPQGATATNEKLFF
CDR3nt: TGTGCCAGCAGCCCCCAGGGGGCCACTGCAACTAATGAAAAACTGTTTTTT